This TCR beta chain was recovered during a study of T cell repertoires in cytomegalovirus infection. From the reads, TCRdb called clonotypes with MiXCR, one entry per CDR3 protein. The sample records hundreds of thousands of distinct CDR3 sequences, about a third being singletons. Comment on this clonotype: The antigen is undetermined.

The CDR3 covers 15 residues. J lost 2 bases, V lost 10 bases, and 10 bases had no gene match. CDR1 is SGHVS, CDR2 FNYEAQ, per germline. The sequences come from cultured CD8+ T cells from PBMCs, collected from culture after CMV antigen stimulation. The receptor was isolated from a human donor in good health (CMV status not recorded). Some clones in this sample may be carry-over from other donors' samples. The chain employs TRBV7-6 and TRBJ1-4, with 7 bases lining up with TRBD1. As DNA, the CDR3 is TGTGCCACCATTAGGGGGGGACAGACTAATGAAAAACTGTTTTTT. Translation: CATIRGGQTNEKLFF.